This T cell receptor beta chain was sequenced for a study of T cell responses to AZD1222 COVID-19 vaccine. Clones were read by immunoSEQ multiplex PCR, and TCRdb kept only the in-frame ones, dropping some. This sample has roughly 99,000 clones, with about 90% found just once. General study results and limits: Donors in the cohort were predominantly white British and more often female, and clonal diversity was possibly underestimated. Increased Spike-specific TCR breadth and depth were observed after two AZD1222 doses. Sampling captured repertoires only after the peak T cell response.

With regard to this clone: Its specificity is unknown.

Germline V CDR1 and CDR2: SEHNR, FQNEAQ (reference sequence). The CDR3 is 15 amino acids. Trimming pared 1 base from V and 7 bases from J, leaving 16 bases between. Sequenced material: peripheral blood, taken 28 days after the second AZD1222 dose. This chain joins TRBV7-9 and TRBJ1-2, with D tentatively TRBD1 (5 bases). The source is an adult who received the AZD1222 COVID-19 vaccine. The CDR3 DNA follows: TGTGCCAGCAGCTTAGTTGGACATCCAGAGGGTGGCTACACCTTC. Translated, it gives CASSLVGHPEGGYTF.